Sequencing of this T cell receptor beta chain was carried out in a study of monozygotic twins with inflammatory bowel disease. Incorporation of UMIs carrying a 6-nucleotide sample barcode was performed by template switching. TCRdb re-called the 5' RACE reads and gives one entry per CDR3 protein, without DNA. The table for this sample gives around 210,000 distinct CDR3 sequences. Germline V gives CDR1 SGHRS, CDR2 YFSETQ. This CDR3 is 13 amino acids long. The sequence derives from a human donor with ulcerative colitis or Crohn's disease, or a healthy co-twin of an affected twin (not recorded which). The chain uses TRBV5-1 and TRBJ2-3; the D call of TRBD2 rests on TCRdb alone, since no DNA is present to check it. The specimen was blood. The CDR3 sequence: CASSLFKSDTQYF.